A few counts support the clone carrying this TCR beta chain. The target antigen is unknown. The time point denotes: patch test 1, 2 weeks after DPC sensitization. The treatment denotes: therapeutic diphenylcyclopropenone sensitization with weekly scalp DPC. This entry belongs to a study of human T cells and chemical hapten exposure. Turning to the study itself: There were per-sample TCR yield variations, arising mainly from small pooled library volume differences.

In the original processing: Sample-level TCR yields exhibited a median of around 93,000, with a range of roughly 20,000 to 750,000. TCRdb analysed the RACE reads with MiXCR anew, one entry per CDR3 protein. TCRdb's processing, not the authors' own work, is the source of the V and J calls. In the table there are some 77,000 distinct CDR3 sequences, around 10% of which are singletons. The CDR3 length is 16 residues. The V gene end was trimmed by 2 bases and the J gene end by 4 bases; junction bases not matched to a gene: 8. Germline loops: CDR1 SGHTA, CDR2 FQGNSA. Study-wide points: There was alopecia in the donors, so their immune response may differ from that of healthy people.

This material consisted of whole blood, taken in connection with sensitization to the hapten diphenylcyclopropenone (DPC). The TCR was taken from a woman aged 45-60 years with alopecia areata. Some clones in this sample may be carry-over from other donors' samples. The chain employs TRBV7-2 and TRBJ1-5; TRBD1 matches 7 bases. DNA of the CDR3: TGTGCCAGCAGCTTAAATCCCAGGGGGTTTAATCAGCCCCAGCATTTT. Protein: CASSLNPRGFNQPQHF. The full variable domain, rest sourced from reference TRBV7-2 and TRBJ1-5, is GAGVSQSPSNKVTEKGKDVELRCDPISGHTALYWYRQSLGQGLEFLIYFQGNSAPDKSGLPSDRFSAERTGGSVSTLTIQRTQQEDSAVYLCASSLNPRGFNQPQHFGDGTRLSIL.